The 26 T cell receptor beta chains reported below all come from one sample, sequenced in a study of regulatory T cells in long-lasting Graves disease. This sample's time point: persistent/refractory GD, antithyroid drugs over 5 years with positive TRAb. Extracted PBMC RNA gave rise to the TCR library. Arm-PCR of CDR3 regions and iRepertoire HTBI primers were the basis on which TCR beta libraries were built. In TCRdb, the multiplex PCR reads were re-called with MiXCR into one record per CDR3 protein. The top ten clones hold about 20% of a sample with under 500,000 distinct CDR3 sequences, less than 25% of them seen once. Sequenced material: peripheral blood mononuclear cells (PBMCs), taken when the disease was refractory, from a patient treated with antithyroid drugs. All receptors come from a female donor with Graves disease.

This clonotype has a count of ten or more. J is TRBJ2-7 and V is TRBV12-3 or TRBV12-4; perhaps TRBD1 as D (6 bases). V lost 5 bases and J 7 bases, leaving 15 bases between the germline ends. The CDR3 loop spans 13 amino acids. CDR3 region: CASSKGPTGEQYF. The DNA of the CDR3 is TGTGCCAGCAGTAAAGGCCCCACAGGGGAGCAGTACTTC.

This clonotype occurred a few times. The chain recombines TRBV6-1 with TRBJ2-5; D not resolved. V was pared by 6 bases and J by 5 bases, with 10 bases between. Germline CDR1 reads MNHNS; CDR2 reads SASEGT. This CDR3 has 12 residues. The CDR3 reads CASSELSETQYF. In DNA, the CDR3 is TGTGCCAGCAGCGAGTTGTCGGAGACCCAGTACTTC.

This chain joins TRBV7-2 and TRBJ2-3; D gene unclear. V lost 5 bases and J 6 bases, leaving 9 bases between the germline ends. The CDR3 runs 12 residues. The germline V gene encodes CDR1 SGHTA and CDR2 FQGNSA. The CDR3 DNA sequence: TGTGCCAGCAGCAGATTCGGGGATACGCAGTATTTT. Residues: CASSRFGDTQYF.

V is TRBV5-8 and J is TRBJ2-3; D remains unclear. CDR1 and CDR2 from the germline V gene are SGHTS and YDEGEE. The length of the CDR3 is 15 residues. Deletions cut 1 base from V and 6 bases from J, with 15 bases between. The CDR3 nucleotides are TGTGCCAGCAGCTTGATTTGGTGGAGCAGGGATACGCAGTATTTT. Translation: CASSLIWWSRDTQYF.

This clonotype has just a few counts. The CDR3 nucleotides read TGTGCCAGTAGTCCTACGATGGGGACGGAGCCCCAGCATTTT. Its protein product is CASSPTMGTEPQHF. The chain recombines TRBV19 with TRBJ1-5; tentative D call: TRBD1 (5 bases). Looked up from germline, CDR1 is LNHDA and CDR2 is SQIVND (reference sequence). Trimming cost V 5 bases and J 8 bases, with 16 bases left between them. This CDR3 has 14 residues.

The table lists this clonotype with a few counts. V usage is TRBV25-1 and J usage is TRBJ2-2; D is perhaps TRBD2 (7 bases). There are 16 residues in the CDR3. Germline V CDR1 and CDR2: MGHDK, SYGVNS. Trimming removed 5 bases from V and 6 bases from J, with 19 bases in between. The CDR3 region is CASSPLGGGPSGELFF. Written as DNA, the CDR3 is TGTGCCAGCAGTCCCTTAGGGGGAGGGCCTTCCGGGGAGCTGTTTTTT.

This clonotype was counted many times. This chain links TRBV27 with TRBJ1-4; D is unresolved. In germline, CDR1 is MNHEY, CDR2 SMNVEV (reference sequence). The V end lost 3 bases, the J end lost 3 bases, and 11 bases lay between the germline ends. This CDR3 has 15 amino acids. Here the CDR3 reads CASSFSAVANEKLFF. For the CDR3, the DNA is TGTGCCAGCAGTTTTTCGGCTGTGGCTAATGAAAAACTGTTTTTT.

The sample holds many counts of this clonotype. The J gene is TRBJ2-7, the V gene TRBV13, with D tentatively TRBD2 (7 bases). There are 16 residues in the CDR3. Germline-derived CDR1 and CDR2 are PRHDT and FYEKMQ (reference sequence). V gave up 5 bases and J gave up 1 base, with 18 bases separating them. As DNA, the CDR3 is TGTGCCAGCAGCCCGCCGGGGGGCGGAAATTCCTACGAGCAGTACTTC. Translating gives CASSPPGGGNSYEQYF.

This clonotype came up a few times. In DNA form, the CDR3 reads TGTGCCAGCACCGGCACAGGGGATAGCAATCAGCCCCAGCATTTT. Translation: CASTGTGDSNQPQHF. The J gene is TRBJ1-5, the V gene TRBV5-6; 7 bases fit TRBD1. The CDR3 runs 15 residues. J lost 0 bases, V lost 6 bases, and 6 bases had no gene match. CDR1 SGHDT and CDR2 YYEEEE come from the germline V gene.

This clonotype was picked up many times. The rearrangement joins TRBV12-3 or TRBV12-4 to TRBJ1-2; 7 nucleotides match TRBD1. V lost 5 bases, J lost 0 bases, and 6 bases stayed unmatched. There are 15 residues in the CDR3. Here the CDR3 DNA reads TGTGCCAGCAGTCCCCGGGACAGAGCTAACTATGGCTACACCTTC. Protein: CASSPRDRANYGYTF.

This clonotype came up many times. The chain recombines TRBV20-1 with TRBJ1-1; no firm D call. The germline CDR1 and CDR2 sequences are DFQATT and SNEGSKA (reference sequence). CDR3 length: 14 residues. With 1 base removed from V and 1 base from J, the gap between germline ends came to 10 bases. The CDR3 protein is CSARVQPGNTEAFF. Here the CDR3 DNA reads TGCAGTGCTAGAGTCCAGCCCGGGAACACTGAAGCTTTCTTT.

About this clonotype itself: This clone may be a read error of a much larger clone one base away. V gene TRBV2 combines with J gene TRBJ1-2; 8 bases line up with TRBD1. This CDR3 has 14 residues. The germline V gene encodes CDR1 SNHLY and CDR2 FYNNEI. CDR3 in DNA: TGTGCCAGCAGTGAGACAGGGGAAGGGTATGGCTACGCCTTC. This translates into CASSETGEGYGYAF. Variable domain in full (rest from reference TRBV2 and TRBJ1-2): EPEVTQTPSHQVTQMGQEVILRCVPISNHLYFYWYRQILGQKVEFLVSFYNNEISEKSEIFDDQFSVERPDGSNFTLKIRSTKLEDSAMYFCASSETGEGYGYAFGSGTRLTVV.

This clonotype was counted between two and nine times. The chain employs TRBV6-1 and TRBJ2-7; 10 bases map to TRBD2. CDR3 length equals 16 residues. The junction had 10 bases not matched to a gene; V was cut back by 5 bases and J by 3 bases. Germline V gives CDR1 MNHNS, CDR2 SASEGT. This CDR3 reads CASSPTGTSENYEQYF. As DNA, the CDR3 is TGTGCCAGCAGTCCTACCGGGACTAGCGAGAACTACGAGCAGTACTTC.

The CDR3 DNA sequence: TGTGCCAGCAGCCCGTACGGGAGGCTCAACACCGGGGAGCTGTTTTTT. It specifies CASSPYGRLNTGELFF. The rearrangement joins TRBV7-6 to TRBJ2-2; 7 nucleotides match TRBD2. Losses at the gene ends were 5 bases for V and 2 bases for J; bases not matched to a gene: 8. The germline CDR1 and CDR2 sequences are SGHVS and FNYEAQ. This CDR3 comprises 16 residues.

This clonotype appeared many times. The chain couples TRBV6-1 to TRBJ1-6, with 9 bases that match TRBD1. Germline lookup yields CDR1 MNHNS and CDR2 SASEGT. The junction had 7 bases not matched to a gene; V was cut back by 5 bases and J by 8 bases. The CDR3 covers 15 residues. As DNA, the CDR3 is TGTGCCAGCAGTCCCTCCGGGACAGGGCATTCACCCCTCCACTTT. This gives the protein CASSPSGTGHSPLHF.

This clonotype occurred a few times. The CDR3 DNA follows: TGTGCCAGCAGCCTAGGGGTAGGGGCATTTGCACCCCTCCACTTT. This encodes CASSLGVGAFAPLHF. The chain combines TRBV7-2 with TRBJ1-6; perhaps TRBD1 as D (5 bases). CDR3 length: 15 residues. Germline assignment: CDR1 SGHTA and CDR2 FQGNSA. V lost 5 bases and J 11 bases, leaving 19 bases between the germline ends.

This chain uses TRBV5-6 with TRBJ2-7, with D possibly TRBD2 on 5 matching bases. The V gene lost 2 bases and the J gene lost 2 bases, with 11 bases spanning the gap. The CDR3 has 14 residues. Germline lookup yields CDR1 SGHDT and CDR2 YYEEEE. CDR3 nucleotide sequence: TGTGCCAGCAGCTTCCGAGCGGCGACCTACGAGCAGTACTTC. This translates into CASSFRAATYEQYF.

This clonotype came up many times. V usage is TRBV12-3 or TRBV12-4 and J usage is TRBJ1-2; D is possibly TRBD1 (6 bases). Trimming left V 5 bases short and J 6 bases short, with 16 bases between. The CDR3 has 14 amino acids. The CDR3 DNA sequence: TGTGCCAGCAGTGGCACAGGGAAAGGGGATGGCTACACCTTC. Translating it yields CASSGTGKGDGYTF.

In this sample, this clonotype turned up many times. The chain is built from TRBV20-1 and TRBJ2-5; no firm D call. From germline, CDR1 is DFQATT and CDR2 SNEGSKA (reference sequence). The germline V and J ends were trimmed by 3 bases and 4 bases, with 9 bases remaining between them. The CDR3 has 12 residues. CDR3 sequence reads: CSASYSAETQYF. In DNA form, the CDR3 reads TGCAGTGCTAGTTACAGCGCAGAGACCCAGTACTTC.

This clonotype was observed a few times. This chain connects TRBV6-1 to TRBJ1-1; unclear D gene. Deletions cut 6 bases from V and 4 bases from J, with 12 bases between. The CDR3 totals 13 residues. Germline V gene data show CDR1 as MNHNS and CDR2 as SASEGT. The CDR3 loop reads CASSPRIATEAFF. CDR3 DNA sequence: TGTGCCAGCAGCCCAAGGATCGCCACTGAAGCTTTCTTT.

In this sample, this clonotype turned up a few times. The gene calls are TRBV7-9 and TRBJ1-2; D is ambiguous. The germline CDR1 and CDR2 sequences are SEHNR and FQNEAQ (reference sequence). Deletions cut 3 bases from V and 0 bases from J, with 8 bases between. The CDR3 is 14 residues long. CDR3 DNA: TGTGCCAGCAGCTTTCTTGGAGCTAACTATGGCTACACCTTC. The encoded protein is CASSFLGANYGYTF. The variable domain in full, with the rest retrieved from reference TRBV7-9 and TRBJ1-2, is DTGVSQNPRHKITKRGQNVTFRCDPISEHNRLYWYRQTLGQGPEFLTYFQNEAQLEKSRLLSDRFSAERPKGSFSTLEIQRTEQGDSAMYLCASSFLGANYGYTFGSGTRLTVV.

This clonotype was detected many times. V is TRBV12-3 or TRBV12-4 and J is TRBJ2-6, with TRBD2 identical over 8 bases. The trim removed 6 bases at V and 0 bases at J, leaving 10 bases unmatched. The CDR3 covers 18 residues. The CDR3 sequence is CASRGPGRDSSGANVLTF. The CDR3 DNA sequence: TGTGCCAGCAGGGGACCCGGGAGGGATAGCTCTGGGGCCAACGTCCTGACTTTC.

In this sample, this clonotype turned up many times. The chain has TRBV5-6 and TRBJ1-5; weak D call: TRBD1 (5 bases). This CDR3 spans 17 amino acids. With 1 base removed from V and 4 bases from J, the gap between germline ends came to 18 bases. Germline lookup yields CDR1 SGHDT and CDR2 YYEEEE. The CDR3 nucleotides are TGTGCCAGCAGCTTGTATGGGGACGGAGGGGAAAATCAGCCCCAGCATTTT. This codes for CASSLYGDGGENQPQHF.

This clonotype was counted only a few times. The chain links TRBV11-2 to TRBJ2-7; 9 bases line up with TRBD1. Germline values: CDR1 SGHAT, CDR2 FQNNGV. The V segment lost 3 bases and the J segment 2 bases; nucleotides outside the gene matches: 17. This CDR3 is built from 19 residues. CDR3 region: CASSLTGGVLSGPTYEQYF. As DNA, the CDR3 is TGTGCCAGCAGCTTGACAGGGGGGGTACTCAGCGGGCCCACCTACGAGCAGTACTTC.

This chain's CDR3 is CASSLAPSGERYEQYF. The DNA of the CDR3 is TGTGCCAGCAGCTTAGCCCCGTCGGGAGAACGATACGAGCAGTACTTC. This chain uses TRBV7-9 with TRBJ2-7; a possible D gene is TRBD2 (6 bases). V lost 0 bases, J lost 4 bases, and 16 bases lay in between. Germline CDR1 is SEHNR and CDR2 is FQNEAQ (reference sequence). The CDR3 loop spans 16 amino acids.

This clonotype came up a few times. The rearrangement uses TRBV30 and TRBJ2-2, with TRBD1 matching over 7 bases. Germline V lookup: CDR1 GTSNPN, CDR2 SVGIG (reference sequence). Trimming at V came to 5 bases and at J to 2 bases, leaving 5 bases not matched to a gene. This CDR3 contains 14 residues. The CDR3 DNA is TGTGCCTGGGGCCACAGGGGTAACACCGGGGAGCTGTTTTTT. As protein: CAWGHRGNTGELFF. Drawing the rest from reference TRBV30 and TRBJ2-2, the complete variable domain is SQTIHQWPATLVQPVGSPLSLECTVEGTSNPNLYWYRQAAGRGLQLLFYSVGIGQISSEVPQNLSASRPQDRQFILSSKKLLLSDSGFYLCAWGHRGNTGELFFGEGSRLTVL.